The entry below describes one T cell receptor beta chain. Its cognate antigen has yet to be identified. No much larger clone exists at a distance of one base, and base qualities are not known. This specimen includes other DNA sequences encoding the same CDR3. Between the V and J ends, shortened by 2 bases and 1 base respectively, the junction contains 8 bases. The CDR1 and CDR2 encoded by the germline V gene are MDHEN and SYDVKM. The CDR3 runs 14 residues from the cysteine to the phenylalanine. The kept DNA is CDR3 alone, 42 bases in frame from the first base. The source of the sample is a study of shared clonotypes between healthy human individuals (dated by TCRdb to 2018 to 2020). Background on the whole study: Two women and a few men aged 18 to 49 years were included in the cohort. To increase sequencing depth and limit assay-specific biases, different laboratories used diverse techniques to prepare libraries and sequence TCR repertoires. For each donor, three plates each were used for CD4 naive and CD4 memory, two plates were used for CD8 naive, and one plate was used for CD8 memory. Per donor, leukapheresis produced somewhere between about 0.9 and 9 billion PBMCs. To estimate repertoire size and how much clonotype sharing occurs between individuals, the study deeply sequenced the blood TCR repertoires of 4 to 6 healthy adults.

TCR CDR3 regions were amplified from genomic DNA by multiplex PCR using the deep immunoSEQ assay. Genomic DNA extracted from each cell subset was distributed evenly over all wells of several immunoSEQ 96-well plates, and each plate served as one replicate. Each replicate PCR for sorted subsets received about 220 ng genomic DNA, equal to roughly 33,000 T cell genomes. The purified libraries were quantified using a Qubit 3.0 fluorometer, sized with a Bioanalyzer 2100, and then quantified again using the KAPA Library Quantification kit. A separate single-read 150-cycle Illumina NextSeq 550 flow cell was used to sequence each immunoSEQ 96-well plate. In the authors' own workflow: Because the immunoSEQ output included only junctional sequences and no quality scores, the filtering could not be the same as the filtering used for full-length reads. Sequences were annotated with PyIR, a Python wrapper for IgBLAST v1.9, and V/J genes and CDR3 were assigned using IMGT germline references. Reads were filtered out if the reads had weak V/J assignments (E-value above 1e-6), no CDR3, stop codons, out-of-frame junctions, or ambiguous translated residues. V3J clonotypes were defined as sequences sharing an identical inferred V gene, J gene, and CDR3 amino acid sequence. The percentage overlap between two repertoires was calculated by dividing the number of shared unique clonotypes by the size of the smaller repertoire. Three approaches were used to assess repertoire richness: RTK rarefaction, the Chao1 estimator, and Recon v2.1 estimates of unobserved clonotypes. For all TCRbeta clonotypes obtained by the gDNA method from a few donors, generation probabilities were computed with OLGA. The table comes from immuneACCESS by way of TCRdb, which keeps in-frame sequences with V and J called. Part of the clones is missing from these tables; in studies checked, under half for an unresolved V gene and the rest for unknown reasons. The V and J calls and clone size are taken from that table; D and trimming were inferred from the DNA. This sample holds some 2,500,000 clones; under 95% were observed only once. The ten largest clones add up to about 0.38% of the sample.

Study-wide findings and limitations: Pairwise subsampling led to the expectation that sequencing depth would affect the degree of clonotype sharing among donors. Compared with non-shared clonotypes, clonotypes shared by all four sorted-subset donors had higher generation probabilities. Larger estimated clonotype richness was generally found for naive subsets than for memory subsets. The genetic and exposure-history diversity represented was limited by the small number of donors. Incomplete sequencing was indicated by rarefaction of sorted-subset datasets, despite the large sequencing depth. When a handful of donors were compared, the shared fraction of clonotypes was around 5.1% for naive CD4, over 3% for naive CD8, more than 2% for memory CD4, and 0.4% for memory CD8. Sampling was limited to blood, and TCR repertoires in tissue likely differ from TCR repertoires in blood.

The donors were healthy, HIV-negative adults with no recently reported acute infections or vaccinations. Only Caucasian adults living in Nashville, Tennessee, USA were represented among the donors. CD4+ T cells were enriched by magnetic negative selection, after which naive cells were positively selected on CD45RA and the negative fraction was taken as the memory subset. After blood collection by leukapheresis, PBMCs were isolated using Ficoll-Histopaque density gradient centrifugation and then cryopreserved in the vapor phase of liquid nitrogen. Analytical flow cytometry was used to check the purity and quantity of every magnetically sorted T cell population. Genomic DNA was isolated from each sorted fraction and quantified by UV absorbance on a Nanodrop 2000c.

Input material: naive CD4+ T cells from PBMCs. What this sample's cell subset or site label stands for: CD45RA+ positively selected. The sequence is built from TRBV28 and TRBJ1-2, and TRBD1 may be the D gene, going by 5 matching bases. The sequence came from a man between 18 and 29 years old in good health. Some clones in this sample may be carry-over from other donors' samples. The CDR3 has the sequence CASSLRQLNYGYTF. The bases are TGTGCCAGCAGTTTAAGACAGCTTAACTATGGCTACACCTTC.